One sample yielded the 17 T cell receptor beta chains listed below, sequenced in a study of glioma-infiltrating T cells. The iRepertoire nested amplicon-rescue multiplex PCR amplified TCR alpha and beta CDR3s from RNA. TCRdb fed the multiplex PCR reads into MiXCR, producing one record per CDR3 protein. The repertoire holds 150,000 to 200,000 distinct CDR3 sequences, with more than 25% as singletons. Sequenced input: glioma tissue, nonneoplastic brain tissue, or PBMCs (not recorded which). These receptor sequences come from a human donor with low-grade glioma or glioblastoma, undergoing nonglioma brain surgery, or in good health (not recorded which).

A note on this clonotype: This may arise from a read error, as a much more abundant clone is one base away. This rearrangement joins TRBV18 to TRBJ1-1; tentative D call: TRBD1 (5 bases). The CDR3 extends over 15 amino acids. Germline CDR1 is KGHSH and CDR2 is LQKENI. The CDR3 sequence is CASSPYARENTVAFF. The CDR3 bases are TGTGCCAGCTCACCATATGCCAGGGAGAACACTGTAGCTTTCTTT.

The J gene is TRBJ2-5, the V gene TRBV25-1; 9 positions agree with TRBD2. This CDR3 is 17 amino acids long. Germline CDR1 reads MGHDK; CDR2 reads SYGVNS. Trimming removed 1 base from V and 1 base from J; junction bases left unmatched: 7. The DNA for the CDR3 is TGTGCCAGCAGTGAATCTGTGCTAGCGGGATCCCAAGAGACCCAGTACTTC. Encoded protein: CASSESVLAGSQETQYF.

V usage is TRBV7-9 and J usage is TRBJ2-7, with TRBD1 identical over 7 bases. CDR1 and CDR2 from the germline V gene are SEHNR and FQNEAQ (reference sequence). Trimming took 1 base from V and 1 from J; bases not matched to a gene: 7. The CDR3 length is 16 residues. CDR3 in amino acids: CASSLGVGQDSYEQYF. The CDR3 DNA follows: TGTGCCAGCAGCTTAGGGGTAGGACAGGATTCCTACGAGCAGTACTTC.

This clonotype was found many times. The CDR3 nucleotides are TGCGCCAGCAGCCAAGTCTCCGGGACTTCTGGCTACACCTTC. Residues: CASSQVSGTSGYTF. The rearrangement links TRBV4-3 to TRBJ1-2, with a possible D match to TRBD1 (5 bases). The ends were cut back, 1 base at V and 7 bases at J, with 13 bases in the middle. This CDR3 comprises 14 residues. Germline CDR1 reads LGHNA; CDR2 reads YSLEER.

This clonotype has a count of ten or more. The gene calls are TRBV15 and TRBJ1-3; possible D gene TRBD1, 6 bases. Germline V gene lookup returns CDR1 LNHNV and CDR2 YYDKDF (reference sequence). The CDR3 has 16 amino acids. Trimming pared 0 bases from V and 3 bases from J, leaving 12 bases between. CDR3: CATSRDPGAGGNTIYF. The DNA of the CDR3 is TGTGCCACCAGCAGAGATCCGGGGGCAGGTGGAAACACCATATATTTT.

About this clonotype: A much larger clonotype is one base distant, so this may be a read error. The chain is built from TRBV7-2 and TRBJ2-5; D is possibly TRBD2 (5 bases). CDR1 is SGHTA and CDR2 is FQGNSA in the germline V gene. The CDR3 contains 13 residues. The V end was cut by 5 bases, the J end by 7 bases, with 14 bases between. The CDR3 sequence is CASSSGGWGTQYF. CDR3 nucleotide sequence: TGTGCCAGCAGCAGCGGTGGGTGGGGGACCCAGTACTTC.

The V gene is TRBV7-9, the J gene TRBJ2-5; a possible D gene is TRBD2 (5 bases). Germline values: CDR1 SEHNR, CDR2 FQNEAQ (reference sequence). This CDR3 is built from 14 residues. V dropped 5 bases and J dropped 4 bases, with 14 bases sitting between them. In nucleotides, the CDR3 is TGTGCCAGCAGCCATTCCTGGGAGATAGAGACCCAGTACTTC. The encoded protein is CASSHSWEIETQYF.

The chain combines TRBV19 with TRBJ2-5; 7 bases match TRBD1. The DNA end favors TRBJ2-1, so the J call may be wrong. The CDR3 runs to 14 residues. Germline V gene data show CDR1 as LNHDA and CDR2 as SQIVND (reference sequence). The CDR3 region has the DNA TGTGCCAGTGGCGACAGGGCAATCTACAATGAGCAGTTCTTC. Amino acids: CASGDRAIYNEQFF.

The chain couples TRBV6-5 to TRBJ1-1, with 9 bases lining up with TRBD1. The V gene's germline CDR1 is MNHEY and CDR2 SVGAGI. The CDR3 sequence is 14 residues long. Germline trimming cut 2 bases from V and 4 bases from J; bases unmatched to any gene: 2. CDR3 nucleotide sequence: TGTGCCAGCAGTTACGCGACAGGGGGCACTGAAGCTTTCTTT. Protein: CASSYATGGTEAFF.

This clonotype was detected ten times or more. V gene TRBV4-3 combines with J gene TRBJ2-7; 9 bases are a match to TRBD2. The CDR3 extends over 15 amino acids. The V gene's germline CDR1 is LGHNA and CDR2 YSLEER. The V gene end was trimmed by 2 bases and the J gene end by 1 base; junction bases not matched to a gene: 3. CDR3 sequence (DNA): TGCGCCAGCAGCCAATCTAGCGGGACGTCCTACGAGCAGTACTTC. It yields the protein CASSQSSGTSYEQYF.

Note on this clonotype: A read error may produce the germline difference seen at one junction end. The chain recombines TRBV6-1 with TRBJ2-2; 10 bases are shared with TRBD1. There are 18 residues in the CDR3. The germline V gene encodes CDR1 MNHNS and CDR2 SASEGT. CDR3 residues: CAISEPGQGNGNTGELFF. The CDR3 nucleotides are TGTGCCATCAGTGAGCCGGGACAGGGGAATGGGAACACCGGGGAGCTGTTTTTT.

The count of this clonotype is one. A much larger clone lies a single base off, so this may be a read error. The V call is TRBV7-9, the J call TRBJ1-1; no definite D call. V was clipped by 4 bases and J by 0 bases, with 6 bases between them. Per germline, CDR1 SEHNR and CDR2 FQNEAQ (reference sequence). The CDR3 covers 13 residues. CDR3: CASSWSMNTEAFF. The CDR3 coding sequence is TGTGCCAGCAGCTGGTCAATGAACACTGAAGCTTTCTTT.

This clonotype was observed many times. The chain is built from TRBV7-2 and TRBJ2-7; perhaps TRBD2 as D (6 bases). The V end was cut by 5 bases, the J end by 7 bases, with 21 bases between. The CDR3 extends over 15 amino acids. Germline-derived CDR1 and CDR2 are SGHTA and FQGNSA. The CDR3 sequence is CASSVSGGGPGEQYF. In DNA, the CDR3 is TGTGCCAGCAGCGTTAGCGGAGGAGGGCCGGGGGAGCAGTACTTC.

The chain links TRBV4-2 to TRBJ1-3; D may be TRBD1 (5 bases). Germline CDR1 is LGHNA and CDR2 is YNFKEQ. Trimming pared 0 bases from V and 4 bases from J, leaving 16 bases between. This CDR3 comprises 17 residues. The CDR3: CASSQDNRPWGGNTIYF. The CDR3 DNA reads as TGTGCCAGCAGCCAAGATAACAGACCGTGGGGGGGAAACACCATATATTTT.

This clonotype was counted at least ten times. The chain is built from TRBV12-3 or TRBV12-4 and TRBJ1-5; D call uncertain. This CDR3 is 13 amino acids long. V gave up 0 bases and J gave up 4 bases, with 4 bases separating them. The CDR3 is CASSLAGNQPQHF. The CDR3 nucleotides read TGTGCCAGCAGTTTAGCAGGAAATCAGCCCCAGCATTTT.

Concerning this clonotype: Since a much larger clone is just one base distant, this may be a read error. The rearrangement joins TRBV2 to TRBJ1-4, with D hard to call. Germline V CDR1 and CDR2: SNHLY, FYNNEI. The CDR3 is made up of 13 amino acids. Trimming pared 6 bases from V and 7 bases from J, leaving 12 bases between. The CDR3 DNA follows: TGTGCCAGCAGCATGGAATTGAGTGAAAAACTGTTTTTT. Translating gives CASSMELSEKLFF.

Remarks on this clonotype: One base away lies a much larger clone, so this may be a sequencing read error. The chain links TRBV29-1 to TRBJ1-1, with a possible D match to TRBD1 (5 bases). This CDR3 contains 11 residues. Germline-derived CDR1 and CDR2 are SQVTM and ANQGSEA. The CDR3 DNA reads TGCAGCGGCGAGGGGAACACTAAAGCTTTCTTT. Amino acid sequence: CSGEGNTKAFF.